This is a list of T cell receptor beta chains from one sample in a study of T cell repertoires in aging, cancer and after chemotherapy. TCRdb analysed the multiplex PCR reads with MiXCR anew, one entry per CDR3 protein. Among around 13,000 distinct CDR3 sequences listed, around 21% were seen once. Sequencing was done on a sample of blood. The source is a human donor in good health. CDR3s include the opening cysteine and the closing phenylalanine or tryptophan. The order of the fields is J gene, V gene, clone size, CDR3 protein. Clone size, where shown, is once, few, many, or a class for clones that have expanded.

J gene: TRBJ1-2
V gene: TRBV6-6
clone size: few
CDR3 protein: CASSYLPNLDYGYTF

J gene: TRBJ1-5
V gene: TRBV20-1
clone size: .
CDR3 protein: CSATPGTGNQPQHF

J gene: TRBJ2-7
V gene: TRBV19
clone size: medium-sized
CDR3 protein: CASRGGGHEQYF

J gene: TRBJ1-1
V gene: TRBV6-5
clone size: few
CDR3 protein: CASSYFLQGALNTEAFF

J gene: TRBJ1-6
V gene: TRBV5-4
clone size: medium-sized
CDR3 protein: CASSLFGGSPLHF

J gene: TRBJ1-1
V gene: TRBV5-1
clone size: .
CDR3 protein: CASSPGGGDTEAFF

J gene: TRBJ1-2
V gene: TRBV5-4
clone size: medium-sized
CDR3 protein: CASSYQEGYGYTF

J gene: TRBJ2-6
V gene: TRBV28
clone size: few
CDR3 protein: CASSLWGQGTGANVLTF

J gene: TRBJ1-5
V gene: TRBV18
clone size: .
CDR3 protein: CASSPTGGGGQPQHF

J gene: TRBJ1-5
V gene: TRBV4-1
clone size: .
CDR3 protein: CASSQGPQGGSNQPQHF

J gene: TRBJ2-5
V gene: TRBV7-2
clone size: .
CDR3 protein: CASSLGGGQETQYF

J gene: TRBJ1-4
V gene: TRBV4-1
clone size: .
CDR3 protein: CASSRPGATNEKLFF

J gene: TRBJ2-3
V gene: TRBV18
clone size: few
CDR3 protein: CASSPVPLTGKDADTQYF

J gene: TRBJ2-1
V gene: TRBV6-2/TRBV6-3
clone size: medium-sized
CDR3 protein: CASSYRMADEQFF

J gene: TRBJ2-7
V gene: TRBV5-5
clone size: many
CDR3 protein: CASSQWGDRGYEQYF

J gene: TRBJ2-3
V gene: TRBV20-1
clone size: .
CDR3 protein: CSGITSGGIRTDTQYF

J gene: TRBJ1-3
V gene: TRBV12-3/TRBV12-4
clone size: .
CDR3 protein: CASSFWEFRSGNTIYF

J gene: TRBJ1-2
V gene: TRBV30
clone size: medium-sized
CDR3 protein: CAWSKGLDGGYGYTF

J gene: TRBJ2-1
V gene: TRBV30
clone size: many
CDR3 protein: CAWSVIPGQNEQFF

J gene: TRBJ2-4
V gene: TRBV6-2/TRBV6-3
clone size: many
CDR3 protein: CASSYLGGKNIQYF

J gene: TRBJ2-1
V gene: TRBV4-2
clone size: .
CDR3 protein: CASSQAYEQFF

J gene: TRBJ1-2
V gene: TRBV28
clone size: .
CDR3 protein: CASSDRYGYTF

J gene: TRBJ1-5
V gene: TRBV5-6
clone size: .
CDR3 protein: CASTRDRGNGQPQHF

J gene: TRBJ1-2
V gene: TRBV4-3
clone size: few
CDR3 protein: CASSFSVGGGGYTF

J gene: TRBJ2-2
V gene: TRBV5-1
clone size: few
CDR3 protein: CASSLVATGELFF

J gene: TRBJ2-1
V gene: TRBV11-3
clone size: few
CDR3 protein: CASSLGAVLYNEQFF

J gene: TRBJ2-1
V gene: TRBV19
clone size: medium-sized
CDR3 protein: CASSSGTHNEQFF

J gene: TRBJ1-4
V gene: TRBV19
clone size: many
CDR3 protein: CASSIPGVATNEKLFF

J gene: TRBJ2-1
V gene: TRBV11-1
clone size: .
CDR3 protein: CASSKEATAVHNEQFF

J gene: TRBJ1-1
V gene: TRBV27
clone size: medium-sized
CDR3 protein: CASSWGSNTEAFF

J gene: TRBJ1-5
V gene: TRBV19
clone size: medium-sized
CDR3 protein: CASSIDGGNQPQHF

J gene: TRBJ2-3
V gene: TRBV6-5
clone size: .
CDR3 protein: CASKGEFYADTQYF

J gene: TRBJ1-3
V gene: TRBV12-3/TRBV12-4
clone size: medium-sized
CDR3 protein: CASRREGMDTIYF

J gene: TRBJ1-2
V gene: TRBV24-1
clone size: few
CDR3 protein: CATSDVKDYGYTF

J gene: TRBJ2-1
V gene: TRBV6-6
clone size: .
CDR3 protein: CASSYLDSYNEQFF

J gene: TRBJ1-5
V gene: TRBV20-1
clone size: .
CDR3 protein: CSARRQGGSNQPQHF

J gene: TRBJ2-2
V gene: TRBV18
clone size: .
CDR3 protein: CASSPPVGSNTGELFF

J gene: TRBJ2-7
V gene: TRBV15
clone size: medium-sized
CDR3 protein: CATSGDRVSYEQYF

J gene: TRBJ2-7
V gene: TRBV6-4
clone size: .
CDR3 protein: CASTRYEQYF

J gene: TRBJ1-2
V gene: TRBV6-5
clone size: medium-sized
CDR3 protein: CASSIGGGGYTF

J gene: TRBJ2-5
V gene: TRBV6-1
clone size: few
CDR3 protein: CASSGPGQFEETQYF

J gene: TRBJ1-4
V gene: TRBV5-1
clone size: .
CDR3 protein: CASSSGQGVGEKLFF

J gene: TRBJ1-1
V gene: TRBV20-1
clone size: medium-sized
CDR3 protein: CSARDAAANTEAFF

J gene: TRBJ1-1
V gene: TRBV5-1
clone size: .
CDR3 protein: CASSLAGGWGNTEAFF

J gene: TRBJ1-5
V gene: TRBV6-2/TRBV6-3
clone size: .
CDR3 protein: CASGGRGQNQPQHF

J gene: TRBJ2-7
V gene: TRBV6-2/TRBV6-3
clone size: .
CDR3 protein: CASSYAGPAYEQYF

J gene: TRBJ2-5
V gene: TRBV14
clone size: .
CDR3 protein: CASSPTGGGGGTQYF

J gene: TRBJ1-3
V gene: TRBV6-5
clone size: medium-sized
CDR3 protein: CASSPREPGSGNTIYF

J gene: TRBJ2-2
V gene: TRBV7-2
clone size: .
CDR3 protein: CASSFRGGTGELFF

J gene: TRBJ1-2
V gene: TRBV7-2
clone size: medium-sized
CDR3 protein: CASSKGQGGGYTF

J gene: TRBJ2-5
V gene: TRBV4-1
clone size: .
CDR3 protein: CASSQVPAGGEETQYF

J gene: TRBJ2-3
V gene: TRBV7-9
clone size: .
CDR3 protein: CASSNPTGVRDTQYF

J gene: TRBJ2-5
V gene: TRBV19
clone size: .
CDR3 protein: CASSIGGGAKETQYF

J gene: TRBJ2-5
V gene: TRBV7-2
clone size: medium-sized
CDR3 protein: CASSISGAEETQYF

J gene: TRBJ2-1
V gene: TRBV29-1
clone size: medium-sized
CDR3 protein: CSARTGYNEQFF